This T cell receptor (beta chain) originates from a study of Ad26.COV2.S vaccination and SARS-CoV-2 variants. Across the study: As a participant in COV1001, the donor was in the Ad26.COV2.S trial arm. The study gave Ad26.COV2.S intramuscularly, once or twice 56 days apart.

Points from the study as a whole: Those who received vaccine or placebo ended up with similar non-spike TCR breadth.

In regard to this clone: Its antigen is currently unknown.

Profiling relied on immunoSEQ multiplex PCR, and the TCRdb table lists in-frame clones only, not all of them. The sample lists about 680,000 clones, roughly 90% seen once, with about 1.5% in the top ten. Treatment given: 15 to 20 received Ad26.COV2.S at low or high dose, single or two shots; about 5 received placebo; per-sample allocation not given. All samples were drawn on day 63, counting from the first vaccine or placebo injection. This CDR3 region has 15 residues. Between the trimmed V and J ends, which lost 1 base and 0 bases, there was a span of 7 bases. Germline CDR1 SEHNR, CDR2 FQNEAQ (reference sequence).

The chain is built from TRBV7-9 and TRBJ1-3; D is undetermined. This TCR came from a person between 18 and 60 years old who received the Ad26.COV2.S COVID-19 vaccine or a placebo. The sequencing used peripheral blood, collected in a trial of Ad26.COV2.S vaccine versus placebo. The CDR3 sequence: CASSLVRPSGNTIYF. The CDR3 nucleotides read TGTGCCAGCAGCTTAGTCAGGCCCTCTGGAAACACCATATATTTT.